These 26 T cell receptor beta chains were all obtained from the same sample, sequenced in a study of T cell clonotyping in hematopoietic cell transplantation. Only in-frame clones appear in the TCRdb table, and some are missing; sequencing was by immunoSEQ multiplex PCR. Altogether roughly 7,000 clones are present, about 91% being singletons, with the ten largest covering roughly 7.7%. The material was PBMCs, obtained 100 days after allogeneic stem cell transplant. The receptors were gathered from a young adult male patient who had an allogeneic stem cell transplant from a related donor, so the T cells may come from the graft donor. Some clones in this sample may be carry-over from other donors' samples.

This rearrangement joins TRBV7-2 to TRBJ2-7, with TRBD2 as a possible D gene (6 bases). The CDR3 sequence is 15 residues long. Trimming stripped 1 base from V and 1 base from J, with 11 bases between. Germline lookup yields CDR1 SGHTA and CDR2 FQGNSA. In DNA form, the CDR3 reads TGTGCCAGCAGCTTAGGGCTAGCGTATTCCTACGAGCAGTACGTC. It encodes CASSLGLAYSYEQYV.

The chain is built from TRBV7-9 and TRBJ2-5; D is undetermined. Germline CDR1 and CDR2: SEHNR and FQNEAQ (reference sequence). Trimming stripped 3 bases from V and 4 bases from J, with 3 bases between. The CDR3 covers 11 residues. The CDR3 is CASSFIETQYF. The CDR3 bases are TGTGCCAGCAGCTTTATAGAGACCCAGTACTTC. The variable domain in full, with the rest retrieved from reference TRBV7-9 and TRBJ2-5, is DTGVSQNPRHKITKRGQNVTFRCDPISEHNRLYWYRQTLGQGPEFLTYFQNEAQLEKSRLLSDRFSAERPKGSFSTLEIQRTEQGDSAMYLCASSFIETQYFGPGTRLLVL.

The gene calls are TRBV11-2 and TRBJ2-1; 8 bases map to TRBD2. Unmatched junction bases numbered 5, after V lost 0 bases and J lost 4 bases. This CDR3 spans 16 amino acids. CDR1 is SGHAT and CDR2 is FQNNGV in the germline V gene. The CDR3 DNA sequence: TGTGCCAGCAGCTTAGACAGCGGGAGTCCGTACAATGAGCAGTTCTTC. Its protein is CASSLDSGSPYNEQFF.

This chain links TRBV10-1 with TRBJ2-3; D is ambiguous. V was pared by 0 bases and J by 7 bases, with 20 bases between. CDR1 is WNHNN, CDR2 SYGVQD, per germline (reference sequence). This CDR3 contains 17 residues. DNA for the CDR3: TGCGCCAGCAGTGAGTCGGGTTCCGGCTGGGAAGGGAATACGCAGTATTTT. It codes for CASSESGSGWEGNTQYF.

The V call is TRBV9, the J call TRBJ1-2; D perhaps matches TRBD1 (5 bases). V gave up 0 bases and J gave up 4 bases, with 16 bases separating them. The CDR3 sequence is 16 residues long. Germline CDR1 SGDLS, CDR2 YYNGEE. The CDR3 DNA reads TGTGCCAGCAGCGTAGAAATGGTGGGGACTACCTATGGCTACACCTTC. Protein: CASSVEMVGTTYGYTF.

The J gene is TRBJ2-3, the V gene TRBV5-6; D unclear. In germline, CDR1 is SGHDT, CDR2 YYEEEE. The V and J ends lost 3 bases and 5 bases respectively, with 19 bases between them. The length of the CDR3 is 16 residues. The CDR3, as DNA: TGTGCCAGCAGCTCTGTATTTACACCCTTGAGAGATACGCAGTATTTT. This translates into CASSSVFTPLRDTQYF.

V usage is TRBV6-1 and J usage is TRBJ2-2; D gene uncertain. The CDR3 totals 16 residues. Trimming removed 3 bases at V and 4 bases at J, with 15 bases between. From germline, CDR1 is MNHNS and CDR2 SASEGT. CDR3 protein: CASSDPRGRSTGELFF. The CDR3 DNA reads as TGTGCCAGCAGTGACCCACGCGGTAGGTCCACCGGGGAGCTGTTTTTT.

The chain combines TRBV19 with TRBJ1-3; D is undetermined. The V gene lost 0 bases and the J gene lost 0 bases, with 12 bases spanning the gap. Germline V CDR1 and CDR2: LNHDA, SQIVND (reference sequence). The CDR3 is 17 amino acids. The DNA for the CDR3 is TGTGCCAGTAGTATAGAGCGGCGGGCCTTCTCTGGAAACACCATATATTTT. This sequence encodes CASSIERRAFSGNTIYF.

With regard to this clone: One end of the junction varies from germline; a read error may be responsible. The gene calls are TRBV7-2 and TRBJ2-3; a possible D gene is TRBD2 (5 bases). From germline, CDR1 is SGHTA and CDR2 FQGNSA. The CDR3 loop spans 15 amino acids. CDR3 loop: CASSLDGDSTYTQYF. Written as DNA, the CDR3 is TGTGCCAGCAGCTTAGACGGGGATAGCACATATACGCAGTATTTT.

This rearrangement joins TRBV7-2 to TRBJ1-1; the D gene is possibly TRBD1 (6 bases). The CDR3 is made up of 14 amino acids. Trimming took 4 bases from V and 0 from J, leaving 9 bases between them. Germline V gene sequence: CDR1 SGHTA, CDR2 FQGNSA. The CDR3 region has the DNA TGTGCCAGCAGCTCACAGGGCATGAACACTGAAGCTTTCTTT. Translating gives CASSSQGMNTEAFF. The variable domain in full, with the rest retrieved from reference TRBV7-2 and TRBJ1-1, is GAGVSQSPSNKVTEKGKDVELRCDPISGHTALYWYRQSLGQGLEFLIYFQGNSAPDKSGLPSDRFSAERTGGSVSTLTIQRTQQEDSAVYLCASSSQGMNTEAFFGQGTRLTVV.

The genes are TRBV7-3 and TRBJ2-5, with 10 bases aligning to TRBD2. J lost 5 bases, V lost 5 bases, and 5 bases had no gene match. Per germline, CDR1 SGHTA and CDR2 FQGTGA. CDR3 length: 14 amino acids. The CDR3 DNA follows: TGTGCCAGCAGCCCTGGACTAGCGGAGGAGACCCAGTACTTC. This codes for CASSPGLAEETQYF. The full variable domain, its missing parts supplied by reference TRBV7-3 and TRBJ2-5, is GAGVSQTPSNKVTEKGKYVELRCDPISGHTALYWYRQSLGQGPEFLIYFQGTGAADDSGLPNDRFFAVRPEGSVSTLKIQRTERGDSAVYLCASSPGLAEETQYFGPGTRLLVL.

The chain links TRBV25-1 to TRBJ1-4; no reliable D call. Germline assignment: CDR1 MGHDK and CDR2 SYGVNS. The ends were cut back, 1 base at V and 8 bases at J, with 2 bases in the middle. This CDR3 has 11 amino acids. CDR3 protein: CASSELEKLFF. CDR3 in DNA: TGTGCCAGCAGTGAATTAGAAAAACTGTTTTTT.

The chain joins TRBV7-9 to TRBJ2-2, with 8 bases aligning to TRBD1. Germline trimming cut 5 bases from V and 4 bases from J; bases unmatched to any gene: 6. The V gene's germline CDR1 is SEHNR and CDR2 FQNEAQ (reference sequence). The CDR3 is made up of 15 amino acids. The CDR3 nucleotides are TGTGCCAGCAGCCCTACAGGGGGAGGCACCGGGGAGCTGTTTTTT. It encodes CASSPTGGGTGELFF.

This chain links TRBV7-2 with TRBJ2-5, with 8 bases that match TRBD2. V lost 5 bases to trimming and J lost 5 bases; unmatched junction nucleotides: 10. This CDR3 has 15 amino acids. Germline V gives CDR1 SGHTA, CDR2 FQGNSA. The CDR3 nucleotides are TGTGCCAGCAGCCTACCGAGTAGCGGGACTGAGACCCAGTACTTC. Its translation is CASSLPSSGTETQYF.

This clone was recorded only once. The CDR3 sequence: CASSQDPNRDTGELFF. CDR3 sequence (DNA): TGCGCCAGCAGCCAAGATCCAAACAGAGACACCGGGGAGCTGTTTTTT. This chain connects TRBV4-1 to TRBJ2-2; D unresolved. V lost 0 bases to trimming and J lost 3 bases, with 11 bases between them. CDR1 is MGHRA, CDR2 YSYEKL, per germline. The CDR3 is 16 amino acids.

The V gene is TRBV19, the J gene TRBJ1-2, with TRBD1 matching 8 bases. The CDR3 runs 16 residues. With 7 bases clipped from V and 4 bases from J, the junction kept 14 bases outside the gene matches. Per the germline V gene, CDR1 is LNHDA and CDR2 is SQIVND (reference sequence). CDR3 sequence (DNA): TGTGCCAGTACTCCAAACCCAGGGGGCGCGGGCTATGGCTACACCTTC. It translates to CASTPNPGGAGYGYTF.

V is TRBV9 and J is TRBJ1-2; possibly TRBD1 for D (5 bases). CDR1 and CDR2 (germline): SGDLS, YYNGEE. This CDR3 has 16 residues. Deletions cut 1 base from V and 2 bases from J, with 15 bases between. CDR3 region: CASSVPAGPTNYGYTF. CDR3 DNA: TGTGCCAGCAGCGTACCTGCGGGGCCAACGAACTATGGCTACACCTTC.

The chain uses TRBV11-3 and TRBJ2-5, with D tentatively TRBD1 (6 bases). V shed 1 base and J shed 3 bases, with 9 bases lying between them. Looked up from germline, CDR1 is SGHNT and CDR2 is YENEEA. The CDR3 spans 14 residues. The CDR3 DNA reads TGTGCCAGCAGCTTAGCTAACAGGGAAGAGACCCAGTACTTC. It translates to CASSLANREETQYF.

The V and J genes are TRBV7-2 and TRBJ2-3; TRBD2 aligns across 13 bases. Per germline, CDR1 SGHTA and CDR2 FQGNSA. The CDR3 consists of 15 residues. V shed 3 bases and J 9 bases; nucleotides not matched to a gene: 6. The CDR3 here is CASSLGLAGPPTQYF. The CDR3 DNA reads TGTGCCAGCAGCTTGGGACTAGCGGGGCCCCCGACGCAGTATTTT.

The rearrangement uses TRBV9 and TRBJ1-5; D unclear. Per germline, CDR1 SGDLS and CDR2 YYNGEE. This CDR3 is built from 14 residues. V was cut by 1 base and J by 6 bases, with 11 bases left in between. This chain's CDR3 is CASSVFEGLQPQHF. In DNA, the CDR3 is TGTGCCAGCAGCGTATTCGAGGGTCTTCAGCCCCAGCATTTT. Drawing the rest from reference TRBV9 and TRBJ1-5, the complete variable domain is DSGVTQTPKHLITATGQRVTLRCSPRSGDLSVYWYQQSLDQGLQFLIQYYNGEERAKGNILERFSAQQFPDLHSELNLSSLELGDSALYFCASSVFEGLQPQHFGDGTRLSIL.

V is TRBV7-2 and J is TRBJ2-3; D possibly uses TRBD1 or TRBD2 (5 bases each). V gave up 7 bases and J gave up 3 bases, with 14 bases separating them. CDR3 length: 14 amino acids. Germline CDR1 SGHTA, CDR2 FQGNSA. DNA of the CDR3: TGTGCCAGCACCCCCGGGGCCGGTACAGATACGCAGTATTTT. This gives the protein CASTPGAGTDTQYF.

V is TRBV11-3 and J is TRBJ2-1, with 14 bases fitting TRBD2. The CDR3 is made up of 15 amino acids. Trimming at V came to 3 bases and at J to 15 bases, leaving 10 bases not matched to a gene. CDR1 and CDR2 (germline): SGHNT, YENEEA. The CDR3 spells CASSLGLAGEGARFF. The CDR3 nucleotides are TGTGCCAGCAGCTTGGGACTAGCGGGGGAGGGGGCGCGGTTCTTC.

The rearrangement links TRBV7-6 to TRBJ2-2; D is unresolved. The CDR3 has 14 amino acids. V lost 2 bases, J lost 6 bases, and 10 bases lay in between. Germline assignment: CDR1 SGHVS and CDR2 FNYEAQ. The CDR3 nucleotides read TGTGCCAGCAGCTTATCCGACATGTCCGGGGAGCTGTTTTTT. Translated, it gives CASSLSDMSGELFF.

The chain carries TRBV19 and TRBJ2-3, with TRBD2 matching over 12 bases. The trim removed 5 bases at V and 0 bases at J, leaving 6 bases unmatched. Germline V gene data show CDR1 as LNHDA and CDR2 as SQIVND (reference sequence). This CDR3 has 17 residues. As DNA, the CDR3 is TGTGCCAGTAGTTCCCAGACTAGCGGGGGTAGCACAGATACGCAGTATTTT. Protein: CASSSQTSGGSTDTQYF.

This chain uses TRBV5-1 with TRBJ1-1; 10 nucleotides agree with TRBD1. V trimming: 5 bases; J trimming: 3 bases; junction bases outside the gene matches: 7. The CDR3 runs to 15 residues. Germline V gives CDR1 SGHRS, CDR2 YFSETQ. CDR3 DNA sequence: TGCGCCAGCAGACGGGGACAGGGGACGGACACTGAAGCTTTCTTT. Protein: CASRRGQGTDTEAFF.

V gene TRBV10-3 combines with J gene TRBJ1-5; no firm D call. CDR1 is ENHRY and CDR2 is SYGVKD in the germline V gene. This CDR3 region has 14 residues. Between the trimmed V and J ends, which lost 4 bases and 5 bases, there was a span of 12 bases. CDR3: CAISGGGPYQPQHF. The DNA for the CDR3 is TGTGCCATCAGTGGAGGCGGTCCCTATCAGCCCCAGCATTTT.